In its sample, the clone carrying this T cell receptor (beta chain) was seen a few times. Its antigen remains unknown. The data were obtained in a study of T cell repertoires in cytomegalovirus infection. Study results and caveats: Dominating the ex vivo response were HLA-C-restricted CMV-specific TCR beta clonotypes. Of the TCR beta families, the public ones yielded a cumulative frequency that identified carriers of CMV plus the relevant HLA.

MiXCR, applied by TCRdb to the reads, yields one record per CDR3 protein. The table has more than 400,000 distinct CDR3 sequences, about 25% seen once. This CDR3 region has 15 residues. Germline CDR1 SNHLY, CDR2 FYNNEI. Trimming pared 4 bases from V and 4 bases from J, leaving 16 bases between. The specimen sequenced was PBMCs. This receptor was identified in a human donor in good health (CMV status not recorded). Some clones in this sample may be carry-over from other donors' samples. The chain carries TRBV2 and TRBJ2-5; D may be TRBD2 (6 bases). The CDR3 reads CASSAGTPRRETQYF. Written as DNA, the CDR3 is TGTGCCAGCAGTGCCGGGACTCCCAGGAGAGAGACCCAGTACTTC.